This T cell receptor beta chain originates from a study of blood T cell repertoires in COVID-19. Study summary: Sites across the United States, Italy and Spain contributed samples from acute and convalescent COVID-19. T cells, B-cell-depleted T cells, or PBMCs supplied cDNA or gDNA.

Trimming cost V 6 bases and J 2 bases, with 13 bases left between them. Per the germline V gene, CDR1 is MDHEN and CDR2 is SYDVKM. The CDR3 consists of 14 residues. This clone was recorded once. Sequencing used immunoSEQ multiplex PCR; TCRdb keeps in-frame clones, though not all of them. The sample includes about 280,000 clones, roughly 87% of them seen just once. Sequencing input: peripheral blood. This clonotype was sampled from a woman aged 50 to 60 who had recovered from COVID-19. The chain couples TRBV28 to TRBJ1-1; D is ambiguous. The CDR3 region is CASSTPLSNTEAFF. The CDR3 DNA reads as TGTGCCAGCAGCACACCTCTCAGTAACACTGAAGCTTTCTTT.